Following are 27 T cell receptor beta chains from one sample sequenced in a study of neurological immune-mediated disorders. TCRdb ran MiXCR on the 5' RACE reads and lists one entry per CDR3 protein. This sample has about 80,000 distinct CDR3 sequences; 4.5% to 7.5% occur once, and the top ten carry roughly 7.9%. Regarding time point: longitudinal time-point 2. Sequencing was performed on PBMCs. The receptors come from an older woman with multiple sclerosis.

In its sample, this clonotype was seen many times. The rearrangement joins TRBV11-3 to TRBJ2-6; D is possibly TRBD1 (6 bases). Trimming shortened V by 5 bases and J by 5 bases, and 13 bases separated the two germline ends. This CDR3 spans 15 amino acids. Looked up from germline, CDR1 is SGHNT and CDR2 is YENEEA. This CDR3 is CASSQGGQRANVLTF. The CDR3 nucleotides read TGTGCCAGCAGCCAAGGAGGACAGCGGGCCAACGTCCTGACTTTC.

This clonotype was found many times. The chain employs TRBV3-1 and TRBJ2-6, with no clear D. The germline CDR1 and CDR2 sequences are LGHDT and YNNKEL (reference sequence). Trimming pared 0 bases from V and 4 bases from J, leaving 4 bases between. This CDR3 comprises 14 residues. This chain's CDR3 is CASSQDGGANVLTF. The CDR3, as DNA: TGTGCCAGCAGCCAAGACGGGGGGGCCAACGTCCTGACTTTC.

At least ten counts were recorded for this clonotype. This chain uses TRBV5-1 with TRBJ1-5, with a weak D call TRBD1 (5 bases). This CDR3 comprises 17 residues. V dropped 7 bases and J dropped 1 base, with 21 bases sitting between them. Per the germline V gene, CDR1 is SGHRS and CDR2 is YFSETQ. The CDR3 sequence: CASSAQPGGTSNQPQHF. CDR3 coding DNA: TGCGCCAGCTCCGCTCAACCGGGGGGGACGAGCAATCAGCCCCAGCATTTT.

This clonotype appeared many times. The V and J genes are TRBV5-1 and TRBJ1-2; TRBD1 matches at 8 bases. The CDR3 runs to 15 residues. Germline V gene lookup returns CDR1 SGHRS and CDR2 YFSETQ. After removal of 4 bases from V and 0 bases from J, the junction contained 5 bases not matched to a gene. The CDR3 DNA sequence: TGCGCCAGCAGCGAGCAGACAGGGGCTAACTATGGCTACACCTTC. Protein sequence: CASSEQTGANYGYTF.

V usage is TRBV7-9 and J usage is TRBJ1-5; TRBD1 agrees at 7 bases. Unmatched junction bases numbered 6, after V lost 1 base and J lost 12 bases. This CDR3 comprises 13 residues. Germline V lookup: CDR1 SEHNR, CDR2 FQNEAQ (reference sequence). The CDR3 bases are TGTGCCAGCAGCTTAGGGGGACAGTCAGACCAGCATTTT. This gives the protein CASSLGGQSDQHF.

This clonotype was seen repeatedly, ten times or more. This sequence joins TRBV11-2 and TRBJ1-1; no definite D call. In germline, CDR1 is SGHAT, CDR2 FQNNGV. V was cut by 1 base and J by 5 bases, with 20 bases left in between. The CDR3 loop spans 17 amino acids. CDR3 in amino acids: CASSLVGRRRGGTEAFF. Here the CDR3 DNA reads TGTGCCAGCAGCTTAGTGGGCAGGAGGCGTGGTGGAACTGAAGCTTTCTTT.

This clonotype was seen ten or more times. The rearrangement uses TRBV20-1 and TRBJ1-5, with a possible D match to TRBD1 (6 bases). The CDR3 has 13 amino acids. V lost 5 bases, J lost 3 bases, and 11 bases lay in between. Germline CDR1 and CDR2: DFQATT and SNEGSKA (reference sequence). The CDR3 DNA reads as TGCAGTGCTTCCCAGGGGAACAATCAGCCCCAGCATTTT. It encodes CSASQGNNQPQHF.

This clonotype has at least ten counts. The chain has TRBV3-1 and TRBJ1-2, with D possibly TRBD1 on 5 matching bases. Per the germline V gene, CDR1 is LGHDT and CDR2 is YNNKEL (reference sequence). The CDR3 extends over 16 amino acids. Trimming took off 4 bases at V and 0 bases at J, with 15 bases between the two ends. The CDR3 coding sequence is TGTGCCAGCAGCCCGGGACGGACTTTAGCTAACTATGGCTACACCTTC. Its translation is CASSPGRTLANYGYTF.

The sample holds many counts of this clonotype. The CDR3 sequence is CSARFQGATQPQHF. The CDR3 coding sequence is TGCAGTGCTAGATTCCAGGGGGCGACTCAGCCCCAGCATTTT. The chain combines TRBV20-1 with TRBJ1-5; 8 bases map to TRBD1. Germline CDR1 and CDR2: DFQATT and SNEGSKA (reference sequence). This CDR3 contains 14 residues. Trimming took 2 bases from V and 6 from J; bases not matched to a gene: 6.

This clonotype was seen many times. This chain links TRBV20-1 with TRBJ2-1; 7 bases map to TRBD2. The CDR3 length is 16 residues. Germline V lookup: CDR1 DFQATT, CDR2 SNEGSKA (reference sequence). J gave up 0 bases and V 2 bases, and 7 bases lay outside the gene matches. This CDR3 is CSARPQAGISYNEQFF. CDR3 DNA: TGCAGTGCTAGACCTCAAGCGGGGATCTCCTACAATGAGCAGTTCTTC.

There are many counts of this clonotype. V gene TRBV6-5 combines with J gene TRBJ1-3; no reliable D call. This CDR3 is built from 15 residues. CDR1 is MNHEY and CDR2 is SVGAGI in the germline V gene. V dropped 6 bases and J dropped 2 bases, with 14 bases sitting between them. The CDR3 nucleotides are TGTGCCAGCAGCCCCAGAATGATACCTGGAAACACCATATATTTT. It specifies CASSPRMIPGNTIYF.

This clonotype was seen ten or more times. The rearrangement joins TRBV20-1 to TRBJ1-5; tentative D call: TRBD1 (6 bases). V shed 5 bases and J shed 6 bases, with 11 bases lying between them. Germline CDR1 reads DFQATT; CDR2 reads SNEGSKA (reference sequence). The CDR3 runs 12 residues. The DNA of the CDR3 is TGCAGTGCTTCACAGGGAGGTCAGCCCCAGCATTTT. It is translated as CSASQGGQPQHF.

V and J are TRBV20-1 and TRBJ2-7; a possible D gene is TRBD1 (6 bases). CDR1 is DFQATT, CDR2 SNEGSKA, per germline (reference sequence). There are 11 residues in the CDR3. V lost 6 bases, J lost 3 bases, and 9 bases lay in between. In nucleotides, the CDR3 is TGCAGTGCCCCGGACAGCTACGAGCAGTACTTC. Its protein is CSAPDSYEQYF.

This clonotype was seen ten or more times. V usage is TRBV10-3 and J usage is TRBJ2-3, with 7 bases that match TRBD2. Trimming cost V 8 bases and J 1 base; bases outside gene matches: 0. This CDR3 region has 12 residues. CDR1 is ENHRY and CDR2 is SYGVKD in the germline V gene. CDR3 region: CAIRGGTDTQYF. The DNA for the CDR3 is TGTGCCATCCGGGGGGGCACAGATACGCAGTATTTT.

This clonotype occurred many times. The chain joins TRBV5-5 to TRBJ1-1; D remains ambiguous. Trimming took 6 bases from V and 1 from J, leaving 19 bases between them. Germline CDR1 SGHKS, CDR2 YYEKEE (reference sequence). The CDR3 is 16 residues long. The CDR3 region is CASTNPPGIPNTEAFF. CDR3 DNA: TGTGCCAGCACCAACCCACCCGGCATCCCGAACACTGAAGCTTTCTTT.

The sample holds many counts of this clonotype. The chain has TRBV7-6 and TRBJ1-5, with D unresolved. This CDR3 comprises 16 residues. The V gene's germline CDR1 is SGHVS and CDR2 FNYEAQ. Trimming took off 1 base at V and 0 bases at J, with 10 bases between the two ends. The CDR3 spells CASSLEPGYSNQPQHF. CDR3 DNA sequence: TGTGCCAGCAGCTTAGAGCCGGGATATAGCAATCAGCCCCAGCATTTT.

This clonotype was seen repeatedly, ten times or more. The chain has TRBV20-1 and TRBJ2-3; 10 positions match TRBD2. Germline V gene lookup returns CDR1 DFQATT and CDR2 SNEGSKA (reference sequence). The CDR3 is 15 residues long. J lost 13 bases, V lost 6 bases, and 19 bases had no gene match. Here the CDR3 reads CSAERGGARIGVEYF. Written as DNA, the CDR3 is TGCAGTGCCGAGCGGGGGGGGGCGCGGATCGGGGTTGAGTATTTT.

Many counts were recorded for this clonotype. CDR3 in amino acids: CASSQGDRPSSGNTIYF. CDR3 DNA sequence: TGCGCCAGCAGCCAAGGAGACAGACCTTCCTCTGGAAACACCATATATTTT. The gene calls are TRBV4-1 and TRBJ1-3; D is perhaps TRBD1 (5 bases). The CDR3 contains 17 residues. V dropped 1 base and J dropped 0 bases, with 13 bases sitting between them. Looked up from germline, CDR1 is MGHRA and CDR2 is YSYEKL.

This clonotype was counted ten times or more. The rearrangement uses TRBV5-6 and TRBJ1-5; 9 bases align to TRBD1. CDR1 is SGHDT, CDR2 YYEEEE, per germline. The V segment lost 4 bases and the J segment 5 bases; nucleotides outside the gene matches: 7. The CDR3 extends over 15 amino acids. The CDR3 coding sequence is TGTGCCAGCAGCGGACAGGGGCCCCCCTATCAGCCCCAGCATTTT. Its protein product is CASSGQGPPYQPQHF.

Ten or more counts support this clonotype. This sequence joins TRBV7-7 and TRBJ2-5; perhaps TRBD2 as D (6 bases). CDR1 and CDR2 from the germline V gene are SSHAT and FNYEAQ (reference sequence). The V gene lost 5 bases and the J gene lost 5 bases, with 15 bases spanning the gap. This CDR3 spans 14 amino acids. CDR3 region: CASSPGEHRETQYF. CDR3 coding DNA: TGTGCCAGCAGCCCGGGGGAGCACCGCGAGACCCAGTACTTC.

The sample holds many counts of this clonotype. The chain has TRBV20-1 and TRBJ1-2; 7 bases line up with TRBD1. This CDR3 has 14 residues. V lost 2 bases to trimming and J lost 4 bases; unmatched junction nucleotides: 7. CDR1 is DFQATT, CDR2 SNEGSKA, per germline (reference sequence). CDR3 in DNA: TGCAGTGCTAGAAAACAGGGGATCGGCTATGGCTACACCTTC. This encodes CSARKQGIGYGYTF.

There are many counts of this clonotype. The chain employs TRBV5-1 and TRBJ1-4; D ambiguous. The V gene lost 0 bases and the J gene lost 4 bases, with 13 bases spanning the gap. Germline V lookup: CDR1 SGHRS, CDR2 YFSETQ. This CDR3 comprises 16 residues. The CDR3 DNA reads as TGCGCCAGCAGCTTGGCCCCAGATGGCAATAATGAAAAACTGTTTTTT. Amino acid sequence: CASSLAPDGNNEKLFF.

Many counts were recorded for this clonotype. The rearrangement uses TRBV4-1 and TRBJ2-2, with 8 bases matching TRBD1. The CDR3 covers 15 residues. V shed 0 bases, J shed 6 bases, and the junction held 3 bases outside the gene matches. Germline values: CDR1 MGHRA, CDR2 YSYEKL. Written as DNA, the CDR3 is TGCGCCAGCAGCCAAGAGGACAGGGCATCCGGGGAGCTGTTTTTT. Amino acids: CASSQEDRASGELFF.

The genes are TRBV11-3 and TRBJ2-7; D might be TRBD2 (6 bases). The CDR3 consists of 15 residues. Trimming took off 3 bases at V and 1 base at J, with 13 bases between the two ends. Germline V CDR1 and CDR2: SGHNT, YENEEA. CDR3 in amino acids: CASSFSGDGSYEQYF. CDR3 bases: TGTGCCAGCAGCTTCTCGGGGGACGGTTCCTACGAGCAGTACTTC.

This clonotype has a count of ten or more. The genes are TRBV12-3 or TRBV12-4 and TRBJ2-1; possible D gene TRBD2, 5 bases. This CDR3 is 19 amino acids long. V was pared by 5 bases and J by 9 bases, with 32 bases between. The DNA for the CDR3 is TGTGCCAGCAGTGTACGAGCATTAGCTAGCATCAGTATTGTACGTGAGCAGTTCTTC. The encoded protein is CASSVRALASISIVREQFF.

A remark on this clonotype: A much bigger clone sits one base away, suggesting this may be a read error. The rearrangement joins TRBV20-1 to TRBJ1-3; D gene ambiguous. CDR1 and CDR2 (germline): DFQATT, SNEGSKA (reference sequence). The CDR3 is made up of 13 amino acids. The chain's CDR3 is CSARGVTGNTIHF. The CDR3 coding sequence is TGCAGTGCTAGAGGGGTTACTGGAAACACCATACATTTT.

This clonotype was observed many times. The V gene is TRBV10-2, the J gene TRBJ2-1; D gene unclear. Trimming shortened V by 3 bases and J by 14 bases, and 17 bases separated the two germline ends. CDR3 length: 13 residues. The V gene's germline CDR1 is WSHSY and CDR2 SAAADI. This CDR3 is CASSDTLDPREFF. The CDR3 DNA follows: TGCGCCAGCAGTGATACGTTGGATCCTAGAGAGTTCTTC.